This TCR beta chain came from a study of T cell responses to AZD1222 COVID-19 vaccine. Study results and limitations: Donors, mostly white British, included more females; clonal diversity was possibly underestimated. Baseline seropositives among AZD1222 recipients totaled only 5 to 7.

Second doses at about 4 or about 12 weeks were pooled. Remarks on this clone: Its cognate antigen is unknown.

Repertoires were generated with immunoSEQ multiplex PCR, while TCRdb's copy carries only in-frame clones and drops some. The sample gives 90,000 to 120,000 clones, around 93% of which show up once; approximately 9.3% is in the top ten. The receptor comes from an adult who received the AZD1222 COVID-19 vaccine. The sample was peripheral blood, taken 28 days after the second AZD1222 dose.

The CDR3 region is CASIGTEAFF. DNA for the CDR3: TGTGCCAGCATTGGGACTGAAGCTTTCTTT. The chain links TRBV28 to TRBJ1-1; no clear D. Germline values: CDR1 MDHEN, CDR2 SYDVKM. The CDR3 has 10 residues. V lost 7 bases to trimming and J lost 5 bases, with 5 bases between them.